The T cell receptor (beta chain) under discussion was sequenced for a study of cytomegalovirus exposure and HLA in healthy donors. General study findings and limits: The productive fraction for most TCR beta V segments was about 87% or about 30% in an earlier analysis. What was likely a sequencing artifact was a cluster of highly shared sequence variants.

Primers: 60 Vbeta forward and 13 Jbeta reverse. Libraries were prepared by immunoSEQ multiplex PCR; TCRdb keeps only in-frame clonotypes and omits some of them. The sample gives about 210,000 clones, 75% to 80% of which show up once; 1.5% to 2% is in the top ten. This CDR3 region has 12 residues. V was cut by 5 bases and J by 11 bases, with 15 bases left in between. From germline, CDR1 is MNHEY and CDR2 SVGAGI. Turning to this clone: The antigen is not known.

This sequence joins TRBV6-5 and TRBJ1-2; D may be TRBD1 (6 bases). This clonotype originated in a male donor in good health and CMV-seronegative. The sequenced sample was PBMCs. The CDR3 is CASSTPTGFYTF. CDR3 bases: TGTGCCAGCAGTACTCCCACAGGGTTTTACACCTTC.